Listed below are T cell receptor beta chains from one sample, sequenced in a study of T cell changes during pregnancy in multiple sclerosis. The assay was immunoSEQ multiplex PCR, and TCRdb's table has in-frame clones only and misses some. This sample has approximately 44,000 clones, with about 89% found just once. The material sequenced was CD4+ T cells from peripheral blood mononuclear cells, taken in the first trimester of pregnancy. The receptors derive from a female donor with multiple sclerosis, enrolled in a pregnancy study. The CDR3 runs from the conserved cysteine through the conserved F or W. Fields, in order: J gene, clone size, V gene, D gene, CDR3 DNA, CDR3 protein. The D gene is left open where the match is weak. The size field is filled for only some rows; it gives once, few, many or a size class.

>TRBJ1-5|.|TRBV7-9|.
TGTGCCAGCAGCTTGGGGCGGGCGGGGGCGTTGGGGCCCCAGCATTTT
CASSLGRAGALGPQHF
>TRBJ2-3|.|TRBV9|.
TGTGCCAGCAGCCTAACTCTAGCACGCACAGATACGCAGTATTTT
CASSLTLARTDTQYF
>TRBJ2-5|.|TRBV7-2|TRBD1
TGTGCCAGCAGCCGTGGACAGGGTAGAGAGACCCAGTACTTC
CASSRGQGRETQYF
>TRBJ1-5|.|TRBV12-5|TRBD1
TGTGCTAGTGGTTTTTGGGGACAGTATAGCAATCAGCCCCAGCATTTT
CASGFWGQYSNQPQHF
>TRBJ2-5|.|TRBV28|TRBD2
TGTGCCAGCAGTTTAGTTAGCGGGACTGAGACCCAGTACTTC
CASSLVSGTETQYF
>TRBJ1-4|.|TRBV29-1|.
TGCAGCGGGATGAATAGCGAGGAAAAACTGTTTTTT
CSGMNSEEKLFF
>TRBJ1-2|.|TRBV30|TRBD1
TGTGCCTGGAGTGTTAGGGACAGGGGTGGCTACACCTTC
CAWSVRDRGGYTF
>TRBJ1-5|.|TRBV7-2|.
TGTGCCAGCAGCATAAATAGCAATCAGCCCCAGCATTTT
CASSINSNQPQHF
>TRBJ1-6|.|TRBV6-5|TRBD1
TGTGCCAGCAGGGGGACAGGGGCTAATTCACCCCTCCACTTT
CASRGTGANSPLHF
>TRBJ1-2|.|TRBV4-3|TRBD1
TGCGCCAGCAGCCAAGATGGCCGAGACAGGGCTGGCTACACCTTC
CASSQDGRDRAGYTF
>TRBJ1-2|.|TRBV15|.
TGTGCCACCAGCGAACACAGGGCTGGCGGCTACACCTTC
CATSEHRAGGYTF
>TRBJ2-1|.|TRBV7-6|.
TGTGCCAGCAGCTCCGTCCTAGACGAGAATGAGCAGTTCTTC
CASSSVLDENEQFF
>TRBJ2-7|.|TRBV14|.
TGTGCCAGCAGCCAAGATCTGTTCTACGAGCAGTACTTC
CASSQDLFYEQYF
>TRBJ2-1|.|TRBV29-1|.
TGCAGCGTTGAAGATTTGAAGGGGATTTACAATGAGCAGTTCTTC
CSVEDLKGIYNEQFF
>TRBJ2-2|.|TRBV27|.
TGTGCCAGCAGTTTAAGGATCAGGACGAACACCGGGGAGCTGTTTTTT
CASSLRIRTNTGELFF
>TRBJ2-3|.|TRBV5-1|TRBD2
TGCGCCAGCAGCGGACTAGCGGGATTCACAGATACGCAGTATTTT
CASSGLAGFTDTQYF
>TRBJ1-2|.|TRBV19|.
TGTGCCAGTAGTATATTGGGCCGGGAAGCTAACTATGGCTACACCTTC
CASSILGREANYGYTF
>TRBJ1-1|.|TRBV19|TRBD1
TGTGCCAGTAGTCCCCTGGACAGGGTTAACACTGAAGCTTTCTTT
CASSPLDRVNTEAFF
>TRBJ2-5|.|TRBV7-2|TRBD2
TGTGCCAGCAGCATCTCCAACTTGGGGACTAGCGGGCAAGAGACCCAGTACTTC
CASSISNLGTSGQETQYF
>TRBJ2-5|.|TRBV7-3|TRBD1
TGTGCCAGCAGCTTAACCCAAGGGGGCGGCGGGACCCAGTACTTC
CASSLTQGGGGTQYF
>TRBJ1-3|.|TRBV28|TRBD1
TGTGCCAGCAGCTTGGGACAGACCTTCACCATATATTTT
CASSLGQTFTIYF
>TRBJ2-7|.|TRBV7-3|TRBD2
TGTGCCAGCAGCCGACTAGCGGGAACCGAGCAGTACTTC
CASSRLAGTEQYF
>TRBJ1-1|.|TRBV9|.
TGTGCCAGCAGAGGGGGAGAGAACACTGAAGCTTTCTTT
CASRGGENTEAFF
>TRBJ1-2|once|TRBV6-6|TRBD1
TGTGCCAGCAGTTCGTCAGGGGGCAACTATGGCTACACCTTC
CASSSSGGNYGYTF
>TRBJ2-3|.|TRBV7-9|TRBD2
TGTGCCAGCAGACAACGGGAGGGAGCGGATACGCAGTATTTT
CASRQREGADTQYF
>TRBJ2-2|.|TRBV30|TRBD2
TGTGCCTGGACTAGCGGGAGGGCCCGGGCCGGGGAGCTGTTTTTT
CAWTSGRARAGELFF
>TRBJ1-2|.|TRBV4-3|.
TGCGCCAGCAGCCAAGATCCTACGGGTCTATATGGCTACACCTTC
CASSQDPTGLYGYTF
>TRBJ2-3|.|TRBV6-1|TRBD2
TGTGCCAGCAGTGTCACTAGCGGGAGAACAGATACGCAGTATTTT
CASSVTSGRTDTQYF
>TRBJ1-4|.|TRBV9|.
TGTGCCAGCAGCGTAGCCCCGAGCGGTAATGAAAAACTGTTTTTT
CASSVAPSGNEKLFF
>TRBJ2-1|.|TRBV10-3|TRBD2
TGTGCCATCAGAGAGCTAGCGGGAGTTGGAAATGAGCAGTTCTTC
CAIRELAGVGNEQFF
>TRBJ2-1|.|TRBV18|.
TGTGCCAGCTCACCGGCCACCTATGAGCAGTTCTTC
CASSPATYEQFF
>TRBJ1-1|once|TRBV5-1|.
TGCGCCAGCAGCTTGATTTTGGCGAACACTGAAGCTTTCTTT
CASSLILANTEAFF
>TRBJ1-1|.|TRBV15|TRBD1
TGTGCCACCAGCGCAGGGACAGTGAACACTGAAGCTTTCTTT
CATSAGTVNTEAFF
>TRBJ2-2|.|TRBV6-6|.
TGTGCCAGCAGCACCCTAGCGCCCGGGGAGCTGTTTTTT
CASSTLAPGELFF
>TRBJ1-5|.|TRBV28|.
TGTGCCAGCAGTTTATATACCTCCGAGAAAGGCAATCAGCCCCAGCATTTT
CASSLYTSEKGNQPQHF
>TRBJ1-2|.|TRBV14|TRBD1
TGTGCCAGCAGCCTTGACAGGGACCATGGCTACACCTTC
CASSLDRDHGYTF
>TRBJ2-1|.|TRBV5-1|TRBD1
TGCGCCAGCAGCAAAACAGGGGGTGATAACAATGAGCAGTTCTTC
CASSKTGGDNNEQFF
>TRBJ1-1|.|TRBV19|TRBD1
TGTGCCAGTAGTATCCGGGACAGGACGAACACTGAAGCTTTCTTT
CASSIRDRTNTEAFF
>TRBJ2-1|.|TRBV13|TRBD1
TGTGCCAGCAGACCTACAGGGGGGCCTGAGCAGTTCTTC
CASRPTGGPEQFF
>TRBJ2-7|.|TRBV7-2|TRBD1
TGTGCCAGCAGCTCGGACAGGGGTTACGAGCAGTACTTC
CASSSDRGYEQYF
>TRBJ2-7|.|TRBV28|.
TGTGCCAGCACCTCATCCGGGACAACCTTGGGCGAGCAGTACTTC
CASTSSGTTLGEQYF
>TRBJ2-7|.|TRBV7-9|TRBD2
TGTGCCAGCAGCTTAGGGAGCGGGGGCAGCTCCTACGAGCAGTACTTC
CASSLGSGGSSYEQYF
>TRBJ2-1|.|TRBV14|.
TGTGCCAGCAGCCAAGGAGGAGGATACACCTACAATGAGCAGTTCTTC
CASSQGGGYTYNEQFF
>TRBJ1-3|.|TRBV5-8|.
TGTGCCAGCAGGTTAAGAGGGGGTCCCTCTGGAAACACCATATATTTT
CASRLRGGPSGNTIYF
>TRBJ2-6|.|TRBV25-1|TRBD1
TGTGCCAGCAGTGAAGAGTACAGGGGGCGTACTGGGGCCAACGTCCTGACTTTC
CASSEEYRGRTGANVLTF
>TRBJ2-5|.|TRBV7-2|TRBD1
TGTGCCAGCAGCTTATCACAGGGGATAGTAGAGACCCAGTACTTC
CASSLSQGIVETQYF
>TRBJ2-5|.|TRBV7-3|.
TGTGCCAGCAGCTTAAGCAGGGTAGAGACCCAGTACTTC
CASSLSRVETQYF
>TRBJ2-7|.|TRBV19|TRBD2
TGTGCCAGTAGTATAGAAAGCGGGAGGGCCTACGAGCAGTACTTC
CASSIESGRAYEQYF
>TRBJ1-2|.|TRBV6-1|.
TGTGCCAGCAGTACCTCAGGAGGGAACTATGGCTACACCTTC
CASSTSGGNYGYTF
>TRBJ2-7|.|TRBV18|.
TGTGCCAGCTCATCGACAGATCCTGGCGAGCAGTACTTC
CASSSTDPGEQYF
>TRBJ2-3|.|TRBV7-8|.
TGTGCCAGCAGCTCCCTAGATACGCAGTATTTT
CASSSLDTQYF